These 28 T cell receptor beta chains originate from one sample sequenced in a study of blood T cell repertoires in COVID-19. Generated by immunoSEQ multiplex PCR, the TCRdb table keeps only in-frame clones and is missing some. The sample carries about 150,000 clones, about nine tenths recorded once. Sample: PBMCs or T cells enriched from blood (not recorded which). These receptor sequences come from a woman between 40 and 50 years old who had been exposed to COVID-19.

The rearrangement joins TRBV5-1 to TRBJ2-3; TRBD1 might be the D (6 bases). The CDR3 loop spans 14 amino acids. The germline V and J ends were trimmed by 2 bases and 6 bases, with 13 bases remaining between them. The germline V gene encodes CDR1 SGHRS and CDR2 YFSETQ. The CDR3 loop is CASSLGQSRDTQYF. The CDR3 coding sequence is TGCGCCAGCAGCTTAGGACAGTCCAGGGATACGCAGTATTTT.

This sequence joins TRBV6-5 and TRBJ2-1; maybe TRBD1 (5 bases). The CDR3 has 13 amino acids. Germline lookup yields CDR1 MNHEY and CDR2 SVGAGI. V was clipped by 6 bases and J by 4 bases, with 10 bases between them. DNA of the CDR3: TGTGCCAGCAGCGTACAGGCATACAATGAGCAGTTCTTC. Its translation: CASSVQAYNEQFF.

The chain recombines TRBV4-1 with TRBJ2-1; unclear D gene. Germline V gives CDR1 MGHRA, CDR2 YSYEKL. Deletions cut 8 bases from V and 3 bases from J, with 14 bases between. CDR3 length: 14 amino acids. In nucleotides, the CDR3 is TGCGCCAGCGCTCGCGAGATCGGCTACAATGAGCAGTTCTTC. Protein product: CASAREIGYNEQFF.

This clone was counted between two and nine times. This sequence joins TRBV7-6 and TRBJ2-7; D is uncertain. Germline values: CDR1 SGHVS, CDR2 FNYEAQ. Trimming stripped 1 base from V and 5 bases from J, with 6 bases between. This CDR3 contains 12 residues. The CDR3 DNA reads TGTGCCAGCAGCTTAGTCGCGGACGAGCAGTACTTC. Translating it yields CASSLVADEQYF.

The rearrangement links TRBV7-9 to TRBJ1-1, with 12 bases fitting TRBD1. V lost 11 bases to trimming and J lost 1 base; unmatched junction nucleotides: 11. The CDR3 loop spans 16 amino acids. Germline V lookup: CDR1 SEHNR, CDR2 FQNEAQ (reference sequence). CDR3 nucleotides: TGTGCCGGGATGGGGGACAGGGGGCGCGAGAACACTGAAGCTTTCTTT. Amino acids: CAGMGDRGRENTEAFF.

This rearrangement joins TRBV2 to TRBJ1-5; a weak D match, TRBD1 (6 bases). Trimming cost V 5 bases and J 2 bases, with 10 bases left between them. Germline V gives CDR1 SNHLY, CDR2 FYNNEI. This CDR3 is 14 amino acids long. The CDR3 loop reads CASSLTGGNQPQHF. The DNA for the CDR3 is TGTGCCAGCAGTTTGACAGGAGGCAATCAGCCCCAGCATTTT.

The rearrangement uses TRBV4-1 and TRBJ1-1; 9 bases line up with TRBD1. Germline CDR1 MGHRA, CDR2 YSYEKL. CDR3 length equals 16 residues. Germline trimming cut 5 bases from V and 1 base from J; bases unmatched to any gene: 8. The CDR3 region is CASSYGQGRKNTEAFF. DNA for the CDR3: TGCGCCAGCAGCTATGGACAGGGGAGGAAGAACACTGAAGCTTTCTTT.

V is TRBV6-6 and J is TRBJ1-1; tentative D call: TRBD1 (5 bases). CDR3 length equals 12 residues. The V and J ends lost 3 bases and 7 bases respectively, with 9 bases between them. Germline CDR1 reads MNHNY; CDR2 reads SVGAGI (reference sequence). CDR3 sequence (DNA): TGTGCCAGCAGTTATAGTCAGGGTGAAGCTTTCTTT. Encoded protein: CASSYSQGEAFF.

This clone was recorded a few times. The chain employs TRBV18 and TRBJ1-1; no clear D. Germline-derived CDR1 and CDR2 are KGHSH and LQKENI. V was clipped by 4 bases and J by 2 bases, with 8 bases between them. This CDR3 contains 13 residues. The CDR3 sequence is CASSHKFNTEAFF. CDR3 nucleotides: TGTGCCAGCTCACATAAATTCAACACTGAAGCTTTCTTT.

This clone was found once. V gene TRBV7-2 combines with J gene TRBJ2-3; 10 bases line up with TRBD2. The ends lost 1 base at V and 4 bases at J; junction bases unmatched: 5. This CDR3 is built from 16 residues. Germline assignment: CDR1 SGHTA and CDR2 FQGNSA. This chain's CDR3 is CASSLGTLAGADTQYF. CDR3 coding DNA: TGTGCCAGCAGCTTAGGTACCCTAGCGGGAGCAGATACGCAGTATTTT.

The rearrangement uses TRBV6-5 and TRBJ1-2; a possible D gene is TRBD1 (5 bases). Trimming removed 4 bases at V and 8 bases at J, with 23 bases between. Per the germline V gene, CDR1 is MNHEY and CDR2 is SVGAGI. The CDR3 is made up of 16 amino acids. CDR3 sequence: CASSSPPVGRAPGYTF. DNA for the CDR3: TGTGCCAGCAGTTCGCCGCCCGTGGGCAGGGCGCCCGGCTACACCTTC.

V is TRBV27 and J is TRBJ1-2, with TRBD1 as a possible D gene (6 bases). In germline, CDR1 is MNHEY, CDR2 SMNVEV (reference sequence). The CDR3 covers 14 residues. The ends were cut back, 6 bases at V and 0 bases at J, with 11 bases in the middle. In nucleotides, the CDR3 is TGTGCCAGCAGCCCGACAGGAGCTAACTATGGCTACACCTTC. As protein: CASSPTGANYGYTF.

The gene calls are TRBV11-2 and TRBJ2-7, with D perhaps matching TRBD2 (6 bases). The CDR3 is made up of 16 amino acids. V shed 0 bases and J shed 0 bases, with 12 bases lying between them. Germline V CDR1 and CDR2: SGHAT, FQNNGV. CDR3 amino acids: CASSLDWGVTSYEQYF. In DNA form, the CDR3 reads TGTGCCAGCAGCTTAGATTGGGGGGTCACCTCCTACGAGCAGTACTTC.

The gene calls are TRBV19 and TRBJ2-3, with D uncertain. Trimming cost V 5 bases and J 0 bases, with 6 bases left between them. The CDR3 loop spans 13 amino acids. CDR1 LNHDA and CDR2 SQIVND come from the germline V gene (reference sequence). CDR3 amino acids: CASSGTSTDTQYF. CDR3 nucleotide sequence: TGTGCCAGTAGTGGTACTAGCACAGATACGCAGTATTTT.

V gene TRBV6-1 combines with J gene TRBJ1-6; 10 bases are shared with TRBD1. With V trimmed by 3 bases and J by 10 bases, 9 bases remained unmatched. Looked up from germline, CDR1 is MNHNS and CDR2 is SASEGT. The CDR3 covers 16 residues. The CDR3 DNA is TGTGCCAGCAGTGAGGGTACCGGGACAGGGGAGTCACCCCTCCACTTT. It encodes CASSEGTGTGESPLHF.

The V gene is TRBV4-3, the J gene TRBJ2-4, with no clear D. The length of the CDR3 is 15 residues. Germline assignment: CDR1 LGHNA and CDR2 YSLEER. Trimming shortened V by 4 bases and J by 8 bases, and 18 bases separated the two germline ends. The CDR3 nucleotides are TGCGCCAGCAGCCCCCGGGTGGCGCGGTTAGACATTCAGTACTTC. It specifies CASSPRVARLDIQYF.

As regards this clone: The sample has other DNA sequences that encode this CDR3 too. The genes are TRBV10-3 and TRBJ1-2; D is possibly TRBD1 (5 bases). Germline lookup yields CDR1 ENHRY and CDR2 SYGVKD. CDR3 length equals 13 residues. V dropped 3 bases and J dropped 4 bases, with 9 bases sitting between them. CDR3 sequence: CAISESGIYGYTF. The CDR3 region has the DNA TGTGCCATCAGTGAATCAGGGATCTATGGCTACACCTTC.

The chain combines TRBV10-3 with TRBJ2-1; 11 bases are a match to TRBD1. CDR1 is ENHRY, CDR2 SYGVKD, per germline. This CDR3 comprises 15 residues. V lost 7 bases, J lost 2 bases, and 4 bases stayed unmatched. The CDR3 protein is CAITRDRGTYNEQFF. DNA of the CDR3: TGTGCCATCACCAGGGACAGGGGGACCTACAATGAGCAGTTCTTC.

This chain joins TRBV4-3 and TRBJ1-4; perhaps TRBD1 as D (6 bases). Trimming stripped 1 base from V and 8 bases from J, with 14 bases between. Germline V gives CDR1 LGHNA, CDR2 YSLEER. This CDR3 region has 15 residues. CDR3 amino acids: CASSQGGQGREKLFF. The CDR3 nucleotides read TGCGCCAGCAGCCAAGGGGGGCAGGGAAGGGAAAAACTGTTTTTT.

The chain employs TRBV15 and TRBJ1-5; 7 nucleotides line up with TRBD1. The CDR3 runs 15 residues. CDR1 and CDR2 (germline): LNHNV, YYDKDF (reference sequence). The junction had 2 bases not matched to a gene; V was cut back by 0 bases and J by 3 bases. This CDR3 is CATSRDTGANQPQHF. In nucleotides, the CDR3 is TGTGCCACCAGCAGAGATACAGGGGCCAATCAGCCCCAGCATTTT.

The chain couples TRBV5-1 to TRBJ1-1, with D hard to call. CDR3 length equals 14 residues. V shed 7 bases and J shed 3 bases, with 16 bases lying between them. The V gene's germline CDR1 is SGHRS and CDR2 YFSETQ. The CDR3 region is CASWESTGYTEAFF. CDR3 bases: TGCGCCAGCTGGGAGAGTACCGGGTACACTGAAGCTTTCTTT. The full variable domain, in which reference TRBV5-1 and TRBJ1-1 provide the parts outside the CDR3, is KAGVTQTPRYLIKTRGQQVTLSCSPISGHRSVSWYQQTPGQGLQFLFEYFSETQRNKGNFPGRFSGRQFSNSRSEMNVSTLELGDSALYLCASWESTGYTEAFFGQGTRLTVV.

V usage is TRBV29-1 and J usage is TRBJ2-3; 9 positions match TRBD1. Losses at the gene ends were 3 bases for V and 2 bases for J; bases not matched to a gene: 3. The CDR3 sequence is 14 residues long. CDR1 is SQVTM, CDR2 ANQGSEA, per germline. The CDR3 nucleotides read TGCAGCGTTGACCGGACAGGGGCCACAGATACGCAGTATTTT. Translation: CSVDRTGATDTQYF.

The chain joins TRBV11-3 to TRBJ2-7; TRBD2 agrees at 10 bases. Germline assignment: CDR1 SGHNT and CDR2 YENEEA. V lost 2 bases and J lost 3; bases outside the gene matches: 10. The CDR3 is made up of 17 amino acids. The CDR3 DNA reads TGTGCCAGCAGCTTATTACCCCTAGCGGGAGAGAACTACGAGCAGTACTTC. It specifies CASSLLPLAGENYEQYF.

This sequence joins TRBV9 and TRBJ1-2; weak D call: TRBD1 (6 bases). The germline V gene has CDR1 SGDLS and CDR2 YYNGEE. Trimming shortened V by 3 bases and J by 3 bases, and 15 bases separated the two germline ends. The CDR3 has 15 residues. The CDR3 is CASSANRVIDYGYTF. Written as DNA, the CDR3 is TGTGCCAGCAGCGCAAACAGGGTCATCGACTATGGCTACACCTTC.

V gene TRBV10-3 combines with J gene TRBJ1-6; 7 bases are a match to TRBD1. CDR3 length: 13 residues. J lost 9 bases, V lost 4 bases, and 3 bases had no gene match. Germline loops: CDR1 ENHRY, CDR2 SYGVKD. The CDR3 here is CAISGTGSSPLHF. For the CDR3, the DNA is TGTGCCATCAGTGGGACAGGTAGTTCACCCCTCCACTTT.

This chain joins TRBV9 and TRBJ1-4; 8 positions match TRBD1. Germline CDR1 and CDR2: SGDLS and YYNGEE. This CDR3 has 15 residues. J gave up 8 bases and V 0 bases, and 6 bases lay outside the gene matches. CDR3 in amino acids: CASSVGPGQGEKLFF. CDR3 DNA sequence: TGTGCCAGCAGCGTAGGTCCCGGACAGGGAGAAAAACTGTTTTTT.

V gene TRBV27 combines with J gene TRBJ2-7, with 10 bases matching TRBD1. J was trimmed by 6 bases and V by 5 bases; bases with no gene match: 10. The length of the CDR3 is 15 residues. Germline V lookup: CDR1 MNHEY, CDR2 SMNVEV (reference sequence). The CDR3 protein is CASSPRDRGIREQYF. The CDR3, as DNA: TGTGCCAGCAGTCCCCGGGACAGGGGAATTCGCGAGCAGTACTTC.

The rearrangement joins TRBV4-1 to TRBJ2-7; 8 nucleotides align to TRBD2. Germline V lookup: CDR1 MGHRA, CDR2 YSYEKL. This CDR3 comprises 17 residues. V lost 1 base to trimming and J lost 1 base; unmatched junction nucleotides: 9. CDR3 region: CASSQAPVAGGSYEQYF. CDR3 bases: TGCGCCAGCAGCCAAGCCCCAGTGGCGGGAGGTTCCTACGAGCAGTACTTC.